These 10 T cell receptor beta chains came from one sample sequenced in a study of CD8 T cells in ankylosing spondylitis. Via MiXCR, TCRdb re-called the 5' RACE reads, giving one row per CDR3 protein. The table shows about 310,000 distinct CDR3 sequences, with 20% occurring only once. Sequenced input: blood, either unsorted or a sorted T cell fraction (not recorded which). The receptors were gathered from a female donor with ankylosing spondylitis or in good health (not recorded which).

V gene TRBV20-1 combines with J gene TRBJ2-2; a possible D gene is TRBD2 (5 bases). The CDR3 has 15 residues. Germline-derived CDR1 and CDR2 are DFQATT and SNEGSKA (reference sequence). Trimming took off 6 bases at V and 4 bases at J, with 18 bases between the two ends. CDR3 sequence reads: CSATKRIIVTGELFF. CDR3 nucleotide sequence: TGCAGTGCCACCAAGCGGATAATAGTCACCGGGGAGCTGTTTTTT.

The V call is TRBV5-6, the J call TRBJ1-4, with no clear D. This CDR3 has 16 amino acids. The V and J ends lost 0 bases and 5 bases respectively, with 14 bases between them. The germline CDR1 and CDR2 sequences are SGHDT and YYEEEE. DNA for the CDR3: TGTGCCAGCAGCTTGGGCCTACCGGGCGACAATGAAAAACTGTTTTTT. Its translation: CASSLGLPGDNEKLFF.

This clonotype occurred a few times. In DNA form, the CDR3 reads TGCGCCAGCAGCTTGGGGACTACTAAAGAGACCCAGTACTTC. This gives the protein CASSLGTTKETQYF. The gene calls are TRBV5-1 and TRBJ2-5; possibly TRBD2 for D (6 bases). The V gene lost 0 bases and the J gene lost 3 bases, with 9 bases spanning the gap. The CDR3 extends over 14 amino acids. Germline CDR1 is SGHRS and CDR2 is YFSETQ.

The chain couples TRBV5-5 to TRBJ2-5; 12 nucleotides match TRBD2. Trimming cost V 4 bases and J 2 bases; bases outside gene matches: 6. Germline CDR1 and CDR2: SGHKS and YYEKEE (reference sequence). The CDR3 is made up of 16 amino acids. The CDR3 loop is CASSPGLAGYQETQYF. The CDR3 nucleotides read TGTGCCAGCAGCCCAGGACTAGCGGGATATCAAGAGACCCAGTACTTC.

This clonotype has a handful of counts. The chain carries TRBV6-1 and TRBJ1-1; 7 nucleotides line up with TRBD1. The CDR3 has 15 amino acids. CDR1 and CDR2 from the germline V gene are MNHNS and SASEGT. V shed 9 bases and J 1 base; nucleotides not matched to a gene: 11. The CDR3 reads CASGRHRGKNTEAFF. The CDR3 DNA follows: TGTGCCAGTGGGAGACACAGGGGAAAGAACACTGAAGCTTTCTTT.

This clonotype was picked up a small number of times. V gene TRBV2 combines with J gene TRBJ2-7, with D perhaps matching TRBD1 (5 bases). This CDR3 is built from 14 residues. The V gene's germline CDR1 is SNHLY and CDR2 FYNNEI. Trimming pared 7 bases from V and 3 bases from J, leaving 16 bases between. The CDR3 loop reads CASKVGQGLYEQYF. The DNA of the CDR3 is TGTGCCAGCAAGGTTGGACAAGGGCTCTACGAGCAGTACTTC.

This clonotype showed up just a few times. This chain joins TRBV24-1 and TRBJ2-1; TRBD2 agrees at 12 bases. This CDR3 is built from 16 residues. Germline V CDR1 and CDR2: KGHDR, SFDVKD. Trimming removed 4 bases from V and 6 bases from J; junction bases left unmatched: 6. The CDR3 region is CATSDYGLAGLNEQFF. As DNA, the CDR3 is TGTGCCACCAGTGACTACGGACTAGCGGGGCTCAATGAGCAGTTCTTC.

This clonotype was recorded at least ten times. V and J are TRBV6-5 and TRBJ2-7; 8 bases match TRBD1. With 2 bases clipped from V and 9 bases from J, the junction kept 0 bases outside the gene matches. The germline V gene has CDR1 MNHEY and CDR2 SVGAGI. The CDR3 length is 11 residues. Here the CDR3 reads CASSYGTGQYF. The DNA for the CDR3 is TGTGCCAGCAGTTACGGGACAGGGCAGTACTTC.

This chain uses TRBV12-3 or TRBV12-4 with TRBJ2-2, with D perhaps assigned TRBD1 or TRBD2 (5 bases each). The V end lost 1 base, the J end lost 10 bases, and 16 bases lay between the germline ends. This CDR3 spans 15 amino acids. The CDR3: CASSLVDFIGTELFF. The CDR3 region has the DNA TGTGCCAGCAGTTTAGTTGACTTTATCGGGACGGAGCTGTTTTTT.

The chain has TRBV12-3 or TRBV12-4 and TRBJ1-2; D is possibly TRBD1 (5 bases). This CDR3 comprises 13 residues. Trimming cost V 0 bases and J 7 bases, with 9 bases left between them. CDR3 coding DNA: TGTGCCAGCAGTTTAGCTGCAGGGCTTGGCTACACCTTC. Translated: CASSLAAGLGYTF.